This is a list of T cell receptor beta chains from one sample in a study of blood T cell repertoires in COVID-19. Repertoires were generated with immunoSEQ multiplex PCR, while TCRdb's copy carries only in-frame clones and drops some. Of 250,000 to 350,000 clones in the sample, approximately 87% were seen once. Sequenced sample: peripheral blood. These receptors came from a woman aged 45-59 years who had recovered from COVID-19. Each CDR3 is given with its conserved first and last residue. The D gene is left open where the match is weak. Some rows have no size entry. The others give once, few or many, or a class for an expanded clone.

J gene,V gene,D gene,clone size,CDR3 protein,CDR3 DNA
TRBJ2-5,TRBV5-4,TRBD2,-,CASSPSSGRGETQYF,TGTGCCAGCAGCCCCTCGAGCGGGAGGGGAGAGACCCAGTACTTC
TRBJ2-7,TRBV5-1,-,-,CASSLDGGSYEQYF,TGCGCCAGCAGCTTGGACGGGGGCTCCTACGAGCAGTACTTC
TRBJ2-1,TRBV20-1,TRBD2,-,CSASDDGRNSLYEQFF,TGCAGTGCTAGTGACGACGGGAGGAATTCTTTGTATGAGCAGTTCTTC
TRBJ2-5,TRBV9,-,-,CASSTGPAQETQYF,TGTGCCAGCAGCACTGGGCCAGCCCAAGAGACCCAGTACTTC
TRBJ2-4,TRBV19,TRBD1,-,CASSPTGGASIQYF,TGTGCCAGTAGTCCGACAGGGGGCGCCAGCATTCAGTACTTC
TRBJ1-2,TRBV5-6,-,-,CASSSGEGRTGYTF,TGTGCCAGCAGCTCGGGGGAGGGTAGGACTGGCTACACCTTC
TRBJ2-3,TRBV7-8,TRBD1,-,CASSRDRGTDTQYF,TGTGCCAGCAGCCGCGACAGGGGTACAGATACGCAGTATTTT
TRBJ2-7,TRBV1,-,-,CTSRGGGRYEQYF,TGCACCAGCCGAGGCGGAGGTCGCTACGAGCAGTACTTC
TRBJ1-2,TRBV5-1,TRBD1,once,CASSLGQGPFGYTF,TGCGCCAGCAGCTTGGGACAGGGCCCCTTCGGCTACACCTTC
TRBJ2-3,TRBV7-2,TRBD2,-,CASSILASSTDTQYF,TGTGCCAGCAGCATACTAGCGTCTAGCACAGATACGCAGTATTTT
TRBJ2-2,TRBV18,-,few,CASSPSFRATGELFF,TGTGCCAGCTCACCATCCTTCAGGGCCACCGGGGAGCTGTTTTTT
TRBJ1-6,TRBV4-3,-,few,CASSRGRDSPLHF,TGCGCCAGCAGCCGGGGGCGAGATTCACCCCTCCACTTT
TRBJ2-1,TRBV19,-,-,CASSYGTFEQFF,TGTGCCAGTAGCTACGGGACTTTTGAGCAGTTCTTC
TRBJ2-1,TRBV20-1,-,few,CSASPGSLQFF,TGCAGTGCTAGTCCGGGGTCCTTACAGTTCTTC
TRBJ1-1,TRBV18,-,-,CASSTGVMNTEAFF,TGTGCCAGCTCAACGGGGGTTATGAACACTGAAGCTTTCTTT
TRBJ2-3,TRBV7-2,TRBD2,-,CASSPALAGRADTQYF,TGTGCCAGCAGCCCAGCACTAGCGGGACGGGCAGATACGCAGTATTTT
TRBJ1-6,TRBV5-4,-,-,CASSLAVGERGSPLHF,TGTGCCAGCAGCTTGGCCGTAGGGGAAAGGGGCTCACCCCTCCACTTT
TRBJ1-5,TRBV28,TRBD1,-,CASSFGDRVRSQPQHF,TGTGCCAGCAGTTTTGGGGACAGGGTAAGGAGTCAGCCCCAGCATTTT
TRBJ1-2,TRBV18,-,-,CASSPGLGGWENYGYTF,TGTGCCAGCTCACCCGGTTTAGGTGGTTGGGAGAACTATGGCTACACCTTC
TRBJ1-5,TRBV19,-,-,CASSIGGSNQPQHF,TGTGCCAGTAGTATAGGCGGTAGCAATCAGCCCCAGCATTTT
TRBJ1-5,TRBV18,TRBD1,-,CASSATGGEVQPQHF,TGTGCCAGCTCAGCGACAGGGGGCGAGGTTCAGCCCCAGCATTTT
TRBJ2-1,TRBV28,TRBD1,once,CASSFTGGNEQFF,TGTGCCAGCAGTTTTACAGGGGGCAATGAGCAGTTCTTC